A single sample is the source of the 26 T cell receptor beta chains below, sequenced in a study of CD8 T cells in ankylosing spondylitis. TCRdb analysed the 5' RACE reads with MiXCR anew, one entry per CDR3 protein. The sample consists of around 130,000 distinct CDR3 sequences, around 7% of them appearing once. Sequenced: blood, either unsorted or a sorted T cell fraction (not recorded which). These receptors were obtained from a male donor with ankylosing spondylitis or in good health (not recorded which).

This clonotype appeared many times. Here the CDR3 DNA reads TGTGCCAGCAGTATAGGGACAGGGATCATGAACACTGAAGCTTTCTTT. Translation gives CASSIGTGIMNTEAFF. The chain carries TRBV27 and TRBJ1-1; 9 bases fit TRBD1. CDR1 MNHEY and CDR2 SMNVEV come from the germline V gene (reference sequence). The CDR3 covers 16 residues. The V segment lost 5 bases and the J segment 0 bases; nucleotides outside the gene matches: 7.

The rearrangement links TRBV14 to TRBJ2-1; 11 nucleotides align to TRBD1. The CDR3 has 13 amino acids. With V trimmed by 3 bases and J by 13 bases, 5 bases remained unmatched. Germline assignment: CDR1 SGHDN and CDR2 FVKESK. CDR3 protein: CASSQMRTGGQFF. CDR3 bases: TGTGCCAGCAGCCAGATGCGGACAGGGGGCCAGTTCTTC.

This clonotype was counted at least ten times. In DNA form, the CDR3 reads TGCAGTGCTAGTATAACTAGCGGCTACAATGAGCAGTTCTTC. This translates into CSASITSGYNEQFF. This rearrangement joins TRBV20-1 to TRBJ2-1; 8 nucleotides line up with TRBD2. The ends lost 3 bases at V and 3 bases at J; junction bases unmatched: 4. From germline, CDR1 is DFQATT and CDR2 SNEGSKA (reference sequence). This CDR3 has 14 amino acids.

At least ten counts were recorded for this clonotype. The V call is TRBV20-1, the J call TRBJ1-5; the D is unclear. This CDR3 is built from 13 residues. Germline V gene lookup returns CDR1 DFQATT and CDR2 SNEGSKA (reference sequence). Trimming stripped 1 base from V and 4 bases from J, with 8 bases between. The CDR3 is CSARGTGNQPQHF. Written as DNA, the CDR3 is TGCAGTGCTAGAGGGACGGGAAATCAGCCCCAGCATTTT.

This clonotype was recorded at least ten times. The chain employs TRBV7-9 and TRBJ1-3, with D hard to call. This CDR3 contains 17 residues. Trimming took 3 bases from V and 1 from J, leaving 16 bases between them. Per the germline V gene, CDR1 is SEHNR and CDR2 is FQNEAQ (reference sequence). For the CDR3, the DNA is TGTGCCAGCAGCTTTTGGACTGGCGGACTGTCTGGAAACACCATATATTTT. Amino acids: CASSFWTGGLSGNTIYF.

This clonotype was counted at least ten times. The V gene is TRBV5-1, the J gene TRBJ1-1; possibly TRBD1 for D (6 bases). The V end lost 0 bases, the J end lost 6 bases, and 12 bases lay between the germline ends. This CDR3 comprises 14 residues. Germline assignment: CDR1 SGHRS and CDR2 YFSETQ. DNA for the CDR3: TGCGCCAGCAGCTTGGGGGGGGCTGTGGCTGAAGCTTTCTTT. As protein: CASSLGGAVAEAFF.

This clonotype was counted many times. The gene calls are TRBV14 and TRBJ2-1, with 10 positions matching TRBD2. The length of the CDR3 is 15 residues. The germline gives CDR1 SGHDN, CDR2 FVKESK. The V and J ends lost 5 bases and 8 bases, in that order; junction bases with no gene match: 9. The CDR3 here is CASSWTSGDFHEQFF. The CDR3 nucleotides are TGTGCCAGCAGCTGGACTAGCGGCGATTTCCATGAGCAGTTCTTC. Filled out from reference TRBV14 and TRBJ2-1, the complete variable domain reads EAGVTQFPSHSVIEKGQTVTLRCDPISGHDNLYWYRRVMGKEIKFLLHFVKESKQDESGMPNNRFLAERTGGTYSTLKVQPAELEDSGVYFCASSWTSGDFHEQFFGPGTRLTVL.

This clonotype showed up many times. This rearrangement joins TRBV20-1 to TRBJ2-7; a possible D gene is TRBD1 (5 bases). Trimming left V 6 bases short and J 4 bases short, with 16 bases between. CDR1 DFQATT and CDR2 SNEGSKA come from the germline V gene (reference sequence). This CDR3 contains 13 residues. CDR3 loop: CSAQPQDKYEQYF. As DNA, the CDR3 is TGCAGTGCCCAACCACAGGATAAGTACGAGCAGTACTTC.

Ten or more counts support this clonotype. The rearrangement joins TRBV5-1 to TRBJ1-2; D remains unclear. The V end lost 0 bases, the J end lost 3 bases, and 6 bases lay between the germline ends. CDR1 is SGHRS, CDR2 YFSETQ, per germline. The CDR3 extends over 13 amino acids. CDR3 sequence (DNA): TGCGCCAGCAGCTTGGGACGGGACTATGGCTACACCTTC. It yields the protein CASSLGRDYGYTF.

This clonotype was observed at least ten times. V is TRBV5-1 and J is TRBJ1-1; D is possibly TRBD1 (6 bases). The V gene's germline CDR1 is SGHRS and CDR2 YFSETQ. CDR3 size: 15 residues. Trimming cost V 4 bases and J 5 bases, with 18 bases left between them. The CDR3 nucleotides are TGCGCCAGCAGCCCGCGAGGGGGTCCGGAGACTGAAGCTTTCTTT. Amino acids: CASSPRGGPETEAFF.

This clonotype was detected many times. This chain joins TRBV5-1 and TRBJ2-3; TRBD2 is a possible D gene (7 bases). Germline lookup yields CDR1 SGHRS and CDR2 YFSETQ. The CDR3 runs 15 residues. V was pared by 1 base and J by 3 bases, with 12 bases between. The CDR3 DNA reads TGCGCCAGCAGCTTGCGGGGGGCCGGGACAGATACGCAGTATTTT. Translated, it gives CASSLRGAGTDTQYF.

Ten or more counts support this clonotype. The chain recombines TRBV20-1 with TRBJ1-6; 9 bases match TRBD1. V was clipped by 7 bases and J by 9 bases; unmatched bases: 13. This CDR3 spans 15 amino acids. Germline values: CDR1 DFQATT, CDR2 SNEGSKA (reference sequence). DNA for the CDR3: TGCAGTGTCGGACCTACAGGGGGCGAAGGTTCACCCCTCCACTTT. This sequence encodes CSVGPTGGEGSPLHF.

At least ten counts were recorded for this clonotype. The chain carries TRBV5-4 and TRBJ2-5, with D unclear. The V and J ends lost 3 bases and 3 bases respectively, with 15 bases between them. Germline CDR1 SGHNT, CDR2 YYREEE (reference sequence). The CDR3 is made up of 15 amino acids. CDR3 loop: CASSSWALGEETQYF. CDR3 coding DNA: TGTGCCAGCAGCTCCTGGGCTCTTGGAGAAGAGACCCAGTACTTC.

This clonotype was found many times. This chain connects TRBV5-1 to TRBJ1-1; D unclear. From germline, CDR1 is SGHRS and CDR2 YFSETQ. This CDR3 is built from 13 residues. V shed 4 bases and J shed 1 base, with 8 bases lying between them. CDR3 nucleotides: TGCGCCAGCAGCCTGACACCGAACACTGAAGCTTTCTTT. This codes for CASSLTPNTEAFF.

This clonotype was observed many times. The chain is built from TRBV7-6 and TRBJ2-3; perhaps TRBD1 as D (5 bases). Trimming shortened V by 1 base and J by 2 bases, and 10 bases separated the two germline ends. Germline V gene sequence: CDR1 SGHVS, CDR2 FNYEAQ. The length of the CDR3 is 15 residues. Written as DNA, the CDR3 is TGTGCCAGCAGCTTAGTTACAGGAGACACAGATACGCAGTATTTT. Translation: CASSLVTGDTDTQYF.

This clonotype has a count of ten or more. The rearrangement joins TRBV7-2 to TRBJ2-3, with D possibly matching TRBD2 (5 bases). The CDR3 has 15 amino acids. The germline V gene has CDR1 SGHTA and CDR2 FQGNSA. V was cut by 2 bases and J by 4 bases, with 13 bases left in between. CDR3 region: CASSLKGVVSDTQYF. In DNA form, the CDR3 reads TGTGCCAGCAGCTTAAAGGGAGTAGTCTCAGATACGCAGTATTTT.

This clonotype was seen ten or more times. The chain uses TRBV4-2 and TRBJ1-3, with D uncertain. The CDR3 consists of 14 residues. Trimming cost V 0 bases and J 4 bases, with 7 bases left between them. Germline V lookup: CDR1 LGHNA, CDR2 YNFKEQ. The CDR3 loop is CASSQDDLGNTIYF. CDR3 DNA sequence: TGTGCCAGCAGCCAAGATGATCTCGGAAACACCATATATTTT.

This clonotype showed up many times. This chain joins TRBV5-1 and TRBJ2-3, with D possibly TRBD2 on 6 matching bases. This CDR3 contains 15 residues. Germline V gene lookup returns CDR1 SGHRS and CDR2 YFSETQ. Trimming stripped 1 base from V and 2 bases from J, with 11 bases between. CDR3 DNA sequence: TGCGCCAGCAGCTTGCTAGCGCCCGACACAGATACGCAGTATTTT. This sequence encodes CASSLLAPDTDTQYF.

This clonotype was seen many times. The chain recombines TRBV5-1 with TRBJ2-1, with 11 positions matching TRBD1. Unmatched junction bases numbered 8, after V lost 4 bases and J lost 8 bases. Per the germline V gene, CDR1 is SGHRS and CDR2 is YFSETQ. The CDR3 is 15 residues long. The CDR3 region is CASSLGQGAVYEQFF. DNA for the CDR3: TGCGCCAGCAGCCTAGGACAGGGGGCTGTCTATGAGCAGTTCTTC.

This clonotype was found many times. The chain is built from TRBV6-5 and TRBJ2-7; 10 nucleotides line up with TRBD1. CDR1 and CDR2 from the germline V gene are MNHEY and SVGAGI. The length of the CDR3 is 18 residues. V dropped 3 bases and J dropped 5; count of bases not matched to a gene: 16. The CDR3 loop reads CASSYNQAAGQGWNEQYF. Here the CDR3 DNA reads TGTGCCAGCAGTTATAATCAGGCTGCGGGACAGGGGTGGAACGAGCAGTACTTC.

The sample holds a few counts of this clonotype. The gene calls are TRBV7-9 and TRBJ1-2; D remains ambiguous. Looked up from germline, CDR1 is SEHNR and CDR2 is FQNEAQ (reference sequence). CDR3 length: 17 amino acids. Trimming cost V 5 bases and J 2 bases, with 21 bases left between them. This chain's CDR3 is CASSPSLTPLINYGYTF. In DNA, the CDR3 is TGTGCCAGCAGCCCTTCATTGACACCCCTGATAAACTATGGCTACACCTTC.

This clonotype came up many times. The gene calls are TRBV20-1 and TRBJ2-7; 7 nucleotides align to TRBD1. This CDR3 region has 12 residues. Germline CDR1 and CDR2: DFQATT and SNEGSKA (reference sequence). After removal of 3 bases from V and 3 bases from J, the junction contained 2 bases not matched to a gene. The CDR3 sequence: CSARTGFYEQYF. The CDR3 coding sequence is TGCAGTGCTAGGACAGGGTTCTACGAGCAGTACTTC.

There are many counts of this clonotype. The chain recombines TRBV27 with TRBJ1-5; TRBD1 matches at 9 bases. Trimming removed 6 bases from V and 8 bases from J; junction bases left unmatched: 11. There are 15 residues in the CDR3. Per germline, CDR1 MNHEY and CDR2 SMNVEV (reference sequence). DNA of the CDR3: TGTGCCAGCAGGTCTAATACAGGGGGCAGGGAGCCCCAGCATTTT. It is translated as CASRSNTGGREPQHF.

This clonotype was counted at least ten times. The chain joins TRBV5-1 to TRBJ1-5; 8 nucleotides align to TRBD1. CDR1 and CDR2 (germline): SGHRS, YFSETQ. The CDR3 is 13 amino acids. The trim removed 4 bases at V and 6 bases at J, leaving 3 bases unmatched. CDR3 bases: TGCGCCAGCAGCCTGGACAGGGCTCAGCCCCAGCATTTT. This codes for CASSLDRAQPQHF.

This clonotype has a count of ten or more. This CDR3 reads CASSKTGMNTEAFF. In DNA form, the CDR3 reads TGTGCCAGCAGCAAGACAGGGATGAACACTGAAGCTTTCTTT. The gene calls are TRBV6-1 and TRBJ1-1, with 7 bases identical to TRBD1. CDR3 size: 14 residues. The germline V gene encodes CDR1 MNHNS and CDR2 SASEGT. V shed 6 bases, J shed 0 bases, and the junction held 4 bases outside the gene matches.

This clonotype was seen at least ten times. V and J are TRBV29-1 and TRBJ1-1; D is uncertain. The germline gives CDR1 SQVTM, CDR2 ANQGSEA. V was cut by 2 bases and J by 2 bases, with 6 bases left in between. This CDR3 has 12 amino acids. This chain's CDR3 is CSVETVNTEAFF. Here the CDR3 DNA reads TGCAGCGTTGAAACTGTTAACACTGAAGCTTTCTTT.